This T cell receptor beta chain was documented in a study of blood T cell repertoires in COVID-19 (dated by TCRdb to between 2020 and 2021). At the level of the whole study: Collaborator samples came from the United States, Italy and Spain and covered acute and convalescent phases of COVID-19. The prospective study material was composed of cDNA or gDNA derived from T cells, B-cell-depleted T cells, or PBMCs. Deeply sampled blood TCRbeta repertoires from subjects exposed to, actively infected with, or recovered from COVID-19 were included in the dataset. The repertoires were released in a freely available public database intended as a resource for research on the immune response to SARS-CoV-2. The samples were drawn from two sources: the first 160 participants of the ongoing ImmuneRACE study, and 950 to 1,500 subjects contributed by 6 global collaborators. Sample metadata almost always included a de-identified subject ID, COVID-19 status, age in years and sex. HLA class I and class II types, where available, came from metadata supplied by the sample provider rather than from assay-based typing. Broad study findings and their caveats: How much clinical and demographic metadata was included differed by source and by participant, and the metadata was provided uncurated.

The immunoSEQ Assay, a bias-controlled multiplex PCR, was used to amplify TCRbeta CDR3 regions from genomic DNA. The original methods were these. The number of nucleated cells in each sample was estimated from the amplification of reference gene primers within the assay. To quantify the absolute abundance of each unique TCRbeta CDR3 rearrangement, sequence reads were collapsed and filtered. For each sample, productive Simpson clonality was calculated as the square root of Simpson's diversity index over productive rearrangements. TCRdb holds this immuneACCESS table with in-frame rearrangements only. Some clones are missing; in checked studies, unresolved V genes explain under half, and the rest has no known cause. The V and J calls and the clone size are those of that table, but D and trimming were determined from the DNA. Here the sample has over 300,000 clones; about 82% occur a single time. 1.5% to 2% of the sample lies in the top ten.

Trimming removed 0 bases from V and 2 bases from J; the gene matches leave 10 bases unexplained. The CDR3 has 17 amino acids, counting the end cysteine and phenylalanine. The only DNA kept is the CDR3, 51 bases in frame from the first base. CDR1 and CDR2 (WNHNN, SYGVQD) derive from the germline V gene (reference sequence). Collaborating institutions collected whole blood in K2EDTA tubes following their own protocols. Collaborator samples were shipped for TCRbeta analysis as frozen whole blood, isolated PBMCs, or DNA extracted from either sample type. A single count supports this clone. Its antigen is unknown. The record has no base qualities; no much larger clone is one base away.

The source material was peripheral blood. The chain is assembled from TRBV10-1 and TRBJ2-7; 7 central bases correspond to TRBD1. The TCR was taken from a woman between 45 and 60 years old with acute or convalescent COVID-19. The CDR3 here reads CASSESTPHRGAYEQYF. The bases are TGCGCCAGCAGTGAGTCGACTCCGCACAGGGGAGCCTACGAGCAGTACTTC.